What follows is one TCR beta chain and its context. Its antigen is still unknown. This entry is derived from a study of Ad26.COV2.S vaccination and SARS-CoV-2 variants. Study context: Each vaccinee took Ad26.COV2.S intramuscularly, once or twice 56 days apart. Study conclusions and caveats: It was reported that spike-specific CD8+ and CD4+ T cell responses were substantially broad after vaccination. Vaccine and placebo recipients had comparable breadth of non-spike TCRs.

V lost 3 bases and J lost 6; bases outside the gene matches: 8. This CDR3 contains 14 residues. Per the germline V gene, CDR1 is MNHEY and CDR2 is SMNVEV (reference sequence). Treatment: roughly 20 received Ad26.COV2.S at low or high dose, single or two shots; 5 received placebo; per-sample allocation not given. Samples analyzed were those drawn on day 63 after the first vaccine or placebo injection. An Ad26 vector was used to express Wuhan-strain SARS-CoV-2 spike as the vaccine. Sequenced by immunoSEQ multiplex PCR; TCRdb stores in-frame clones only, minus some. The sample has about 400,000 clones; about nine tenths are singletons.

The specimen was peripheral blood, collected in a trial of Ad26.COV2.S vaccine versus placebo. The rearrangement joins TRBV27 to TRBJ2-7; TRBD2 agrees at 7 bases. The receptor was isolated from a person between 18 and 65 years old who received the Ad26.COV2.S COVID-19 vaccine or a placebo. The DNA of the CDR3 is TGTGCCAGCAGTTTTCAGCGGGAAGGTAGCGAGCAGTACTTC. Translation gives CASSFQREGSEQYF.